This T cell receptor beta chain was obtained from a study of blood T cell repertoires in COVID-19 (TCRdb year 2020). Background on the whole study: Samples from collaborators originated in the United States, Italy and Spain and spanned both the acute and convalescent phases of COVID-19. The prospective study material was composed of cDNA or gDNA derived from T cells, B-cell-depleted T cells, or PBMCs. The dataset comprised deeply sampled blood TCRbeta repertoires from subjects exposed to, actively infected with, or recovered from COVID-19. The repertoires were made available in a free public database intended to serve as a resource for research on the immune response to SARS-CoV-2. Samples came from the ongoing ImmuneRACE study (first 160 participants) plus 1,254 subjects from 6 global collaborators. The sample metadata nearly always contained a de-identified subject ID, COVID-19 status, age in years and sex. HLA class I and class II types, where available, came from metadata supplied by the sample provider rather than from assay-based typing. The paper's findings and limits, for the study overall: The amount of clinical and demographic metadata varied by source and participant and was provided uncurated.

One collaborating source in Seattle enrolled patients during active infection and followed them longitudinally through the course of disease. Whole blood was collected in K2EDTA tubes by collaborating institutions according to the institutions' own protocols. Collaborator samples were shipped for TCRbeta analysis as frozen whole blood, isolated PBMCs, or DNA extracted from either sample type. In the case of this clone: Its antigen is still unknown. No clone much larger than this one lies a single base away; base qualities are absent.

The immunoSEQ Assay, a bias-controlled multiplex PCR, was used to amplify TCRbeta CDR3 regions from genomic DNA. Regarding the original processing steps: The number of nucleated cells in each sample was estimated by amplification of reference gene primers within the assay. Sequence reads were collapsed and filtered to measure the absolute abundance of every unique TCRbeta CDR3 rearrangement. Productive Simpson clonality was computed per sample as the square root of Simpson's diversity index over productive rearrangements. The table comes from immuneACCESS by way of TCRdb, which keeps in-frame sequences with V and J called. Part of the clones is missing from these tables; in studies checked, under half for an unresolved V gene and the rest for unknown reasons. Clone size and the V and J calls come from that table; the DNA yielded D and trimming. This sample gives about 110,000 clones in total; more than 70% of them show up just once. Together, the top ten hold roughly 5% of the sample.

The CDR3 numbers 16 residues from cysteine through phenylalanine. The retained sequence is limited to the CDR3, 48 bases, with the frame set at the first base. Reading the germline V gene gives CDR1 SGHRS and CDR2 YFSETQ. Trimming leaves V shorter by 0 bases and J shorter by 4 bases, with the junction holding 3 bases beyond the gene matches. The clonotype originates from a woman aged 60 to 75 with COVID-19, enrolled during active disease. Material for sequencing was peripheral blood. The sequence is built from TRBV5-1 and TRBJ2-1; TRBD2 lines up with 11 middle nucleotides. The DNA sequence is as follows: TGCGCCAGCAGCTTGGCGACTAGCGGGGCGTACAATGAGCAGTTCTTC. It specifies CASSLATSGAYNEQFF.